Here is one T cell receptor beta chain with its context. Its specificity is unknown. These data originate in a study of response to subunit inactivated influenza vaccine. CDR1 is ENHRY and CDR2 is SYGVKD in the germline V gene. J lost 2 bases, V lost 0 bases, and 3 bases had no gene match. The CDR3 runs to 16 residues. One entry per CDR3 protein results from TCRdb running MiXCR on the RT-PCR reads. The repertoire holds fewer than 700,000 distinct CDR3 sequences, with 10% to 15% as singletons. General study points: There was a suggestion from the authors that each seasonal influenza vaccination recruits few new T cells.

This TCR came from a man over 45 who received an inactivated influenza vaccine. Sequencing used PBMCs from blood, obtained 40 to 50 days after vaccination. The V and J genes are TRBV10-3 and TRBJ2-1; 8 positions agree with TRBD2. CDR3 protein: CAISESAGGTYNEQFF. The CDR3 nucleotides read TGTGCCATCAGTGAGTCCGCGGGAGGCACCTACAATGAGCAGTTCTTC.